These 23 T cell receptor beta chains share one sample of origin, sequenced in a study of blood T cell repertoires in COVID-19. Assay: immunoSEQ multiplex PCR; the TCRdb copy retains only in-frame clones and omits some. The sample comprises 45,000 to 65,000 clones, 83% of which are singletons, and 16% rests with the top ten. Sequencing was done on a sample of peripheral blood. These receptors came from a man aged 40-55 years with acute or convalescent COVID-19.

V and J are TRBV6-4 and TRBJ2-3; 11 bases align to TRBD2. Trimming removed 3 bases from V and 7 bases from J; junction bases left unmatched: 6. CDR1 is MRHNA and CDR2 is SNTAGT in the germline V gene. The CDR3 sequence is 15 residues long. The CDR3 loop is CASSEASGGPYTQYF. CDR3 sequence (DNA): TGTGCCAGCAGTGAGGCTAGCGGGGGGCCCTATACGCAGTATTTT.

The chain combines TRBV7-2 with TRBJ1-6; 9 bases align to TRBD1. CDR1 is SGHTA, CDR2 FQGNSA, per germline. Trimming removed 1 base from V and 10 bases from J; junction bases left unmatched: 2. The length of the CDR3 is 14 residues. The CDR3 nucleotides read TGTGCCAGCAGCTTAGGGACAGGGGCCTCACCCCTCCACTTT. The encoded protein is CASSLGTGASPLHF. Complete variable domain (other parts from reference TRBV7-2 and TRBJ1-6): GAGVSQSPSNKVTEKGKDVELRCDPISGHTALYWYRQSLGQGLEFLIYFQGNSAPDKSGLPSDRFSAERTGGSVSTLTIQRTQQEDSAVYLCASSLGTGASPLHFGNGTRLTVT.

The table lists this clone with a count of one. The chain links TRBV11-2 to TRBJ2-7, with 8 bases identical to TRBD2. The CDR3 totals 15 residues. Germline CDR1 SGHAT, CDR2 FQNNGV. The J segment lost 6 bases and the V segment lost 5 bases, leaving 12 bases of the junction unmatched. In DNA form, the CDR3 reads TGTGCCAGCAGCCCCCGATCTAGCGGGTGGGGCGAGCAGTACGTC. It is translated as CASSPRSSGWGEQYV.

This clone was counted a few times. V and J are TRBV5-1 and TRBJ2-3; tentative D call: TRBD1 (7 bases). The V end lost 4 bases, the J end lost 6 bases, and 21 bases lay between the germline ends. Germline values: CDR1 SGHRS, CDR2 YFSETQ. The CDR3 sequence is 16 residues long. For the CDR3, the DNA is TGCGCCAGCAGCCCCGGGGGACAGTCTTCGTCCGATACGCAGTATTTT. It encodes CASSPGGQSSSDTQYF.

The genes are TRBV6-6 and TRBJ2-7; TRBD2 might be the D (5 bases). The CDR3 spans 14 residues. Germline V gene sequence: CDR1 MNHNY, CDR2 SVGAGI (reference sequence). Trimming removed 0 bases from V and 6 bases from J, with 12 bases in between. The CDR3 region is CASSYSNGDLEQYF. CDR3 in DNA: TGTGCCAGCAGTTACTCGAACGGGGATCTCGAGCAGTACTTC.

V is TRBV19 and J is TRBJ1-6; D perhaps matches TRBD1 (6 bases). This CDR3 spans 15 amino acids. Deletions cut 8 bases from V and 4 bases from J, with 15 bases between. From germline, CDR1 is LNHDA and CDR2 SQIVND (reference sequence). CDR3 residues: CASRRDRFYNSPLHF. CDR3 DNA: TGTGCCAGTCGGCGAGACAGGTTTTATAATTCACCCCTCCACTTT.

This chain connects TRBV27 to TRBJ1-1; the D gene is possibly TRBD1 (5 bases). CDR1 MNHEY and CDR2 SMNVEV come from the germline V gene (reference sequence). The CDR3 is made up of 14 amino acids. V lost 5 bases to trimming and J lost 3 bases, with 13 bases between them. The CDR3 nucleotides are TGTGCCAGCAGTCGGGGGAGTGTAGACACTGAAGCTTTCTTT. It is translated as CASSRGSVDTEAFF.

The chain combines TRBV19 with TRBJ1-4; TRBD1 agrees at 8 bases. After removal of 4 bases from V and 6 bases from J, the junction contained 7 bases not matched to a gene. Germline CDR1 LNHDA, CDR2 SQIVND (reference sequence). The CDR3 is 15 amino acids. CDR3 amino acids: CASSNDRGRYEKLFF. Here the CDR3 DNA reads TGTGCCAGTAGTAACGACAGGGGACGGTATGAAAAACTGTTTTTT. The whole variable domain, filled in from reference TRBV19 and TRBJ1-4, reads DGGITQSPKYLFRKEGQNVTLSCEQNLNHDAMYWYRQDPGQGLRLIYYSQIVNDFQKGDIAEGYSVSREKKESFPLTVTSAQKNPTAFYLCASSNDRGRYEKLFFGSGTQLSVL.

In its sample, this clone was seen once. The rearrangement uses TRBV6-5 and TRBJ1-3; D ambiguous. Germline lookup yields CDR1 MNHEY and CDR2 SVGAGI. V was pared by 7 bases and J by 4 bases, with 11 bases between. The CDR3 has 13 amino acids. CDR3 region: CASKVSGGNTIYF. The CDR3 bases are TGTGCCAGCAAAGTTTCAGGAGGAAACACCATATATTTT.

The chain links TRBV18 to TRBJ2-7; 9 bases line up with TRBD1. This CDR3 contains 14 residues. Germline V lookup: CDR1 KGHSH, CDR2 LQKENI. The V gene end was trimmed by 4 bases and the J gene end by 7 bases; junction bases not matched to a gene: 8. Here the CDR3 DNA reads TGTGCCAGCTCACTGGGACAGGGAATTGGAGAGCAGTACGTC. It yields the protein CASSLGQGIGEQYV.

V gene TRBV29-1 combines with J gene TRBJ2-1, with TRBD2 matching over 9 bases. With V trimmed by 6 bases and J by 0 bases, 6 bases remained unmatched. The germline V gene has CDR1 SQVTM and CDR2 ANQGSEA. This CDR3 region has 15 residues. CDR3 region: CSVATSGSSYNEQFF. The CDR3 region has the DNA TGCAGCGTGGCGACTAGCGGATCCTCCTACAATGAGCAGTTCTTC.

The table lists this clone with a few counts. The CDR3 bases are TGCGCCAGCAGCTTGACAGGGGATCTCACTGAAGCTTTCTTT. This codes for CASSLTGDLTEAFF. The chain joins TRBV5-1 to TRBJ1-1; 7 bases fit TRBD1. The trim removed 1 base at V and 4 bases at J, leaving 4 bases unmatched. The CDR3 covers 14 residues. Germline lookup yields CDR1 SGHRS and CDR2 YFSETQ.

V gene TRBV5-1 combines with J gene TRBJ2-4; 7 nucleotides agree with TRBD1. The germline V gene has CDR1 SGHRS and CDR2 YFSETQ. The CDR3 is 13 amino acids. With 4 bases clipped from V and 9 bases from J, the junction kept 7 bases outside the gene matches. For the CDR3, the DNA is TGCGCCAGCAGCCTAGGGACAGATGGCATTCAGTACTTC. This translates into CASSLGTDGIQYF.

The chain joins TRBV7-9 to TRBJ2-1, with D maybe TRBD2 (6 bases). There are 14 residues in the CDR3. The V gene lost 10 bases and the J gene lost 6 bases, with 19 bases spanning the gap. Germline assignment: CDR1 SEHNR and CDR2 FQNEAQ (reference sequence). Here the CDR3 reads CATGRWRGGNEQFF. CDR3 nucleotide sequence: TGTGCCACCGGGAGATGGCGGGGCGGCAATGAGCAGTTCTTC. The variable domain in full, completed from reference TRBV7-9 and TRBJ2-1, reads DTGVSQNPRHKITKRGQNVTFRCDPISEHNRLYWYRQTLGQGPEFLTYFQNEAQLEKSRLLSDRFSAERPKGSFSTLEIQRTEQGDSAMYLCATGRWRGGNEQFFGPGTRLTVL.

The chain couples TRBV19 to TRBJ1-1, with 7 bases aligning to TRBD1. The CDR3 has 14 amino acids. From germline, CDR1 is LNHDA and CDR2 SQIVND (reference sequence). V shed 7 bases, J shed 0 bases, and the junction held 5 bases outside the gene matches. The CDR3 loop is CASIGGPLNTEAFF. The CDR3 DNA sequence: TGTGCCAGTATAGGGGGCCCCTTGAACACTGAAGCTTTCTTT.

The CDR3: CASRQGNTGELFF. The CDR3 DNA reads as TGTGCCAGCAGACAGGGTAACACCGGGGAGCTGTTTTTT. The chain links TRBV6-5 to TRBJ2-2; a weak D match, TRBD1 (6 bases). The ends were cut back, 6 bases at V and 2 bases at J, with 7 bases in the middle. Germline V lookup: CDR1 MNHEY, CDR2 SVGAGI. The CDR3 has 13 residues.

J is TRBJ1-5 and V is TRBV24-1, with D possibly matching TRBD1 (6 bases). The V and J ends lost 4 bases and 0 bases respectively, with 12 bases between them. CDR3 length equals 16 residues. Per the germline V gene, CDR1 is KGHDR and CDR2 is SFDVKD. The CDR3: CATSDAGQYSNQPQHF. DNA of the CDR3: TGTGCCACCAGTGACGCTGGACAGTATAGCAATCAGCCCCAGCATTTT.

The J gene is TRBJ1-1, the V gene TRBV5-1, with unresolved D. This CDR3 spans 15 amino acids. V lost 0 bases and J lost 1, with 10 bases in between. Germline CDR1 and CDR2: SGHRS and YFSETQ. The CDR3 DNA follows: TGCGCCAGCAGCTTGGTAGCAAGCCCGAACACTGAAGCTTTCTTT. Translated: CASSLVASPNTEAFF.

This sequence joins TRBV5-1 and TRBJ1-2, with TRBD1 as a possible D gene (5 bases). Trimming removed 0 bases from V and 0 bases from J, with 9 bases in between. The CDR3 runs to 15 residues. Germline lookup yields CDR1 SGHRS and CDR2 YFSETQ. CDR3 amino acids: CASSLAGSTNYGYTF. The CDR3 nucleotides read TGCGCCAGCAGCTTGGCAGGGTCAACTAACTATGGCTACACCTTC. Filled out from reference TRBV5-1 and TRBJ1-2, the complete variable domain reads KAGVTQTPRYLIKTRGQQVTLSCSPISGHRSVSWYQQTPGQGLQFLFEYFSETQRNKGNFPGRFSGRQFSNSRSEMNVSTLELGDSALYLCASSLAGSTNYGYTFGSGTRLTVV.

The chain joins TRBV4-2 to TRBJ2-3, with 7 bases matching TRBD2. The CDR3 spans 16 residues. The J segment lost 2 bases and the V segment lost 0 bases, leaving 5 bases of the junction unmatched. The V gene's germline CDR1 is LGHNA and CDR2 YNFKEQ. The CDR3 DNA is TGTGCCAGCAGCCAAGAAATAGGGACTAACACAGATACGCAGTATTTT. Translation: CASSQEIGTNTDTQYF.

The table lists this clone with a few counts. The V call is TRBV7-9, the J call TRBJ2-3, with 13 positions matching TRBD2. The germline gives CDR1 SEHNR, CDR2 FQNEAQ (reference sequence). The CDR3 has 16 residues. V lost 5 bases and J lost 0; bases outside the gene matches: 2. The CDR3: CASSRTSGRSTDTQYF. In nucleotides, the CDR3 is TGTGCCAGCAGCCGGACTAGCGGGAGAAGCACAGATACGCAGTATTTT. Complete variable domain (other parts from reference TRBV7-9 and TRBJ2-3): DTGVSQNPRHKITKRGQNVTFRCDPISEHNRLYWYRQTLGQGPEFLTYFQNEAQLEKSRLLSDRFSAERPKGSFSTLEIQRTEQGDSAMYLCASSRTSGRSTDTQYFGPGTRLTVL.

The rearrangement uses TRBV10-3 and TRBJ1-6; D possibly corresponds to TRBD1 (5 bases). Germline loops: CDR1 ENHRY, CDR2 SYGVKD. CDR3 length equals 15 residues. With 3 bases removed from V and 3 bases from J, the gap between germline ends came to 9 bases. In DNA form, the CDR3 reads TGTGCCATCAGTGACCGAGACAGCTATAATTCACCCCTCCACTTT. Amino acid sequence: CAISDRDSYNSPLHF.

V gene TRBV18 combines with J gene TRBJ1-2; 8 bases line up with TRBD1. Per the germline V gene, CDR1 is KGHSH and CDR2 is LQKENI. V lost 6 bases, J lost 8 bases, and 14 bases stayed unmatched. The CDR3 covers 15 residues. CDR3 in amino acids: CASSPKQGVLEGYTF. The CDR3, as DNA: TGTGCCAGCTCTCCAAAACAGGGGGTGTTGGAGGGCTACACCTTC.